These 31 T cell receptor beta chains were sequenced from one sample in a study of preoperative IRX-2 immunotherapy in early breast cancer. As to treatment: preoperative locoregional IRX-2 cytokine immunotherapy. The protocol was immunoSEQ multiplex PCR, while the TCRdb copy is restricted to in-frame clones and leaves out a portion. The profile shows around 25,000 clones, roughly 75% of them singletons. Specimen: lymph node tissue, collected after IRX-2 immunotherapy. The receptors were sampled from a human donor with breast cancer.

V and J are TRBV7-1 and TRBJ1-2; 9 bases line up with TRBD1. TRBV7-1 is given ORF status, its function remaining uncertain. The trim removed 5 bases at V and 7 bases at J, leaving 8 bases unmatched. The CDR3 loop spans 14 amino acids. CDR3: CASSQGDREGGYTF. CDR3 sequence (DNA): TGTGCCAGCAGCCAAGGGGACAGGGAAGGTGGCTACACCTTC.

The chain uses TRBV5-1 and TRBJ2-1; maybe TRBD1 (5 bases). The CDR3 runs 15 residues. Per the germline V gene, CDR1 is SGHRS and CDR2 is YFSETQ. Trimming shortened V by 7 bases and J by 4 bases, and 18 bases separated the two germline ends. The CDR3 region has the DNA TGCGCCAGCCGGGTCCAGGGCGAACCTTACAATGAGCAGTTCTTC. Its translation is CASRVQGEPYNEQFF.

The CDR3, as DNA: TGTGCCAGCAGCCATGTTCAAGGGGACCCGAACACCGGGGAGCTGTTTTTT. It yields the protein CASSHVQGDPNTGELFF. The chain combines TRBV14 with TRBJ2-2; TRBD1 or TRBD2 may be the D gene (5 bases each). V was pared by 3 bases and J by 0 bases, with 14 bases between. The length of the CDR3 is 17 residues. Germline V gives CDR1 SGHDN, CDR2 FVKESK.

V gene TRBV29-1 combines with J gene TRBJ1-1, with 8 nucleotides matching TRBD1. After removal of 5 bases from V and 4 bases from J, the junction contained 3 bases not matched to a gene. The CDR3 runs 12 residues. The germline V gene encodes CDR1 SQVTM and CDR2 ANQGSEA. The CDR3: CSVLRGLTEAFF. The CDR3 nucleotides read TGCAGCGTTCTCAGGGGGCTCACTGAAGCTTTCTTT.

V is TRBV29-1 and J is TRBJ2-7, with TRBD2 identical over 7 bases. The CDR3 loop spans 12 amino acids. The trim removed 3 bases at V and 7 bases at J, leaving 6 bases unmatched. From germline, CDR1 is SQVTM and CDR2 ANQGSEA. CDR3 coding DNA: TGCAGCGTTGAGAGGGAGGGAAATGAGCAGTACTTC. As protein: CSVEREGNEQYF.

This chain joins TRBV11-3 and TRBJ2-1; 10 positions match TRBD2. J gave up 14 bases and V 5 bases, and 12 bases lay outside the gene matches. This CDR3 comprises 14 residues. Germline-derived CDR1 and CDR2 are SGHNT and YENEEA. The CDR3 DNA is TGTGCCAGCAGCACTGGGACTAGCGTCCACCGGAAGTTCTTC. It encodes CASSTGTSVHRKFF.

The rearrangement joins TRBV11-3 to TRBJ2-7; the D is unclear. In germline, CDR1 is SGHNT, CDR2 YENEEA. The CDR3 spans 14 residues. V was cut by 3 bases and J by 1 base, with 10 bases left in between. The CDR3 loop is CASSLDDGSYEQYF. Written as DNA, the CDR3 is TGTGCCAGCAGCTTGGACGACGGATCCTACGAGCAGTACTTC.

V usage is TRBV22-1 and J usage is TRBJ2-5; the table's D call, TRBD2, was not checked against the DNA. TRBV22-1 is flagged as a pseudogene. This CDR3 is 15 amino acids long. The CDR3 sequence: CASSILAGVAETQYF. CDR3 DNA sequence: TGTGCCAGCAGTATATTAGCGGGAGTAGCAGAGACCCAGTACTTC.

V and J are TRBV5-2 and TRBJ2-3; TRBD1 reflects the table's D call only, with no check against the DNA. TRBV5-2 is a listed pseudogene. This CDR3 has 13 amino acids. For the CDR3, the DNA is TGTGCCAGCAAGTCGAGGGGGACAGATACGCAGTATTTT. Encoded protein: CASKSRGTDTQYF.

The rearrangement uses TRBV14 and TRBJ2-7; tentatively, D is TRBD2 (6 bases). The CDR3 extends over 14 amino acids. Germline V CDR1 and CDR2: SGHDN, FVKESK. V was pared by 1 base and J by 2 bases, with 9 bases between. CDR3: CASSQVGGTYEQYF. The CDR3 region has the DNA TGTGCCAGCAGCCAAGTTGGAGGGACCTACGAGCAGTACTTC.

This clone was found a few times. CDR3 loop: CASSLATPSKTQYF. The DNA of the CDR3 is TGCGCCAGCAGCTTGGCTACCCCTTCCAAGACGCAGTATTTT. The chain carries TRBV5-1 and TRBJ2-3; D is undetermined. The CDR3 loop spans 14 amino acids. The V gene's germline CDR1 is SGHRS and CDR2 YFSETQ. V dropped 0 bases and J dropped 9 bases, with 14 bases sitting between them.

The V and J genes are TRBV6-8 and TRBJ2-3; no reliable D call. The CDR3 consists of 13 residues. Trimming removed 6 bases at V and 2 bases at J, with 9 bases between. CDR1 is MNHGY and CDR2 is SAAAGT in the germline V gene. The CDR3 reads CASSRVDTDTQYF. The CDR3 DNA follows: TGTGCCAGCAGCCGGGTCGACACAGATACGCAGTATTTT.

This clone has just one count. The chain employs TRBV2 and TRBJ1-5; D is perhaps TRBD1 (5 bases). Trimming cost V 7 bases and J 6 bases, with 13 bases left between them. CDR1 and CDR2 (germline): SNHLY, FYNNEI. The CDR3 totals 13 residues. CDR3 protein: CASNPGGGQPQHF. The CDR3 DNA sequence: TGTGCCAGCAACCCTGGCGGGGGTCAGCCCCAGCATTTT.

V gene TRBV23-1 combines with J gene TRBJ2-1; D is ambiguous. TRBV23-1 is recorded as an ORF, its role being uncertain. This CDR3 has 16 residues. The germline V and J ends were trimmed by 6 bases and 2 bases, with 17 bases remaining between them. For the CDR3, the DNA is TGCGCCAGCAGCCAAGAGCCCGTCTCGACCTACAATGAGCAGTTCTTC. This encodes CASSQEPVSTYNEQFF.

In its sample, this clone was seen once. This chain links TRBV7-1 with TRBJ2-1; 13 bases agree with TRBD2. TRBV7-1 is placed among ORFs of uncertain function. The J segment lost 7 bases and the V segment lost 5 bases, leaving 5 bases of the junction unmatched. The CDR3 runs to 15 residues. DNA of the CDR3: TGTGCCAGCAGCCATGGACTAGCGGGAGTGAATGAGCAGTTCTTC. Residues: CASSHGLAGVNEQFF.

The gene calls are TRBV6-8 and TRBJ2-1; D perhaps matches TRBD2 (6 bases). The V end lost 4 bases, the J end lost 8 bases, and 15 bases lay between the germline ends. Germline V gene lookup returns CDR1 MNHGY and CDR2 SAAAGT. CDR3 length: 14 amino acids. In DNA, the CDR3 is TGTGCCAGCAGTTCCCGGACGGAGGGGTATGAGCAGTTCTTC. Amino acids: CASSSRTEGYEQFF.

This chain connects TRBV9 to TRBJ1-1; D is perhaps TRBD1 (5 bases). CDR1 is SGDLS, CDR2 YYNGEE, per germline. This CDR3 has 15 residues. Between the trimmed V and J ends, which lost 4 bases and 0 bases, there was a span of 13 bases. The CDR3 nucleotides read TGTGCCAGCAGCCCCCGCGCAGGGCTGAACACTGAAGCTTTCTTT. Translation: CASSPRAGLNTEAFF. The full variable domain, with the rest looked up from reference TRBV9 and TRBJ1-1, is DSGVTQTPKHLITATGQRVTLRCSPRSGDLSVYWYQQSLDQGLQFLIQYYNGEERAKGNILERFSAQQFPDLHSELNLSSLELGDSALYFCASSPRAGLNTEAFFGQGTRLTVV.

The chain combines TRBV5-1 with TRBJ2-1, with 12 bases fitting TRBD2. The CDR3 has 20 residues. CDR1 SGHRS and CDR2 YFSETQ come from the germline V gene. The J segment lost 5 bases and the V segment lost 0 bases, leaving 15 bases of the junction unmatched. CDR3 sequence (DNA): TGCGCCAGCAGCTTGGGGGCTAGCGGGAGGGCCGCAAAATTCAACAATGAGCAGTTCTTC. It yields the protein CASSLGASGRAAKFNNEQFF.

V usage is TRBV19 and J usage is TRBJ2-2; no clear D. The V end was cut by 3 bases, the J end by 6 bases, with 11 bases between. Germline V gene data show CDR1 as LNHDA and CDR2 as SQIVND (reference sequence). The CDR3 extends over 14 amino acids. The CDR3 loop reads CASSIGDLPGELFF. DNA for the CDR3: TGTGCCAGTAGTATCGGCGACCTCCCCGGGGAGCTGTTTTTT.

The V call is TRBV5-1, the J call TRBJ2-3; TRBD1 might be the D (6 bases). CDR3 length: 15 amino acids. In germline, CDR1 is SGHRS, CDR2 YFSETQ. The V end was cut by 4 bases, the J end by 2 bases, with 14 bases between. The CDR3 DNA follows: TGCGCCAGCAGCCTCAGGGGCGGACCCACAGATACGCAGTATTTT. The encoded protein is CASSLRGGPTDTQYF. The whole variable domain, remainder taken from reference TRBV5-1 and TRBJ2-3, is KAGVTQTPRYLIKTRGQQVTLSCSPISGHRSVSWYQQTPGQGLQFLFEYFSETQRNKGNFPGRFSGRQFSNSRSEMNVSTLELGDSALYLCASSLRGGPTDTQYFGPGTRLTVL.

The count of this clone is one. This chain connects TRBV5-1 to TRBJ2-1; D remains unclear. Trimming pared 5 bases from V and 0 bases from J, leaving 9 bases between. Looked up from germline, CDR1 is SGHRS and CDR2 is YFSETQ. This CDR3 has 14 amino acids. The CDR3 region is CASSRQPSYNEQFF. CDR3 in DNA: TGCGCCAGCAGTAGGCAACCCTCCTACAATGAGCAGTTCTTC.

The chain employs TRBV11-3 and TRBJ1-2, with D tentatively TRBD1 (6 bases). The CDR3 is made up of 16 amino acids. From germline, CDR1 is SGHNT and CDR2 YENEEA. Trimming cost V 1 base and J 5 bases, with 17 bases left between them. The CDR3 DNA is TGTGCCAGCAGCTTAGGCGGGGGCTGGACAGATTATGGCTACACCTTC. This codes for CASSLGGGWTDYGYTF.

V gene TRBV11-3 combines with J gene TRBJ2-3, with 7 bases aligning to TRBD2. The length of the CDR3 is 17 residues. Germline V gene data show CDR1 as SGHNT and CDR2 as YENEEA. Losses at the gene ends were 6 bases for V and 0 bases for J; bases not matched to a gene: 12. CDR3 DNA: TGTGCCAGCAGGCCAGAGGGTAGCGGGCCTAGCACAGATACGCAGTATTTT. Amino acid sequence: CASRPEGSGPSTDTQYF.

V gene TRBV6-8 combines with J gene TRBJ2-2; D is unclear. Germline-derived CDR1 and CDR2 are MNHGY and SAAAGT. The V end was cut by 0 bases, the J end by 3 bases, with 8 bases between. This CDR3 has 15 residues. In DNA, the CDR3 is TGTGCCAGCAGTTACTCCGGTCGGGACACCGGGGAGCTGTTTTTT. This encodes CASSYSGRDTGELFF.

V usage is TRBV5-1 and J usage is TRBJ2-2; D is perhaps TRBD1 (6 bases). Germline V gene lookup returns CDR1 SGHRS and CDR2 YFSETQ. Trimming removed 3 bases from V and 0 bases from J, with 15 bases in between. The CDR3 loop spans 17 amino acids. The DNA for the CDR3 is TGCGCCAGCAGCTATAACCTCAGGGGAACGAACACCGGGGAGCTGTTTTTT. Protein product: CASSYNLRGTNTGELFF.

The sample holds a few counts of this clone. The chain carries TRBV4-1 and TRBJ1-1; 8 bases line up with TRBD1. The CDR3 is 16 residues long. The junction had 8 bases not matched to a gene; V was cut back by 4 bases and J by 1 base. From germline, CDR1 is MGHRA and CDR2 YSYEKL. The CDR3 bases are TGCGCCAGCAGCCCCCGACAGGGGACAAAGAACACTGAAGCTTTCTTT. Protein product: CASSPRQGTKNTEAFF.

The chain couples TRBV29-1 to TRBJ1-3; D not resolved. Looked up from germline, CDR1 is SQVTM and CDR2 is ANQGSEA. This CDR3 is 16 amino acids long. The V end was cut by 1 base, the J end by 0 bases, with 13 bases between. The CDR3 DNA reads TGCAGCGTTGAAGTTTTTGGGGTCTACTCTGGAAACACCATATATTTT. It translates to CSVEVFGVYSGNTIYF.

As to this clone: The junction does not match germline at one end; this may be a read error. This chain uses TRBV6-8 with TRBJ1-4; 9 bases are shared with TRBD1. The CDR3 sequence is 14 residues long. In germline, CDR1 is MNHGY, CDR2 SAAAGT. The CDR3 protein is CAISKQGAGEKLFF. DNA for the CDR3: TGTGCCATCAGTAAACAGGGGGCTGGAGAAAAACTGTTTTTT.

The chain couples TRBV29-1 to TRBJ2-1; D might be TRBD1 (5 bases). Germline lookup yields CDR1 SQVTM and CDR2 ANQGSEA. With 4 bases removed from V and 8 bases from J, the gap between germline ends came to 12 bases. CDR3 length: 12 amino acids. The chain's CDR3 is CSVGRAGDEQFF. In DNA form, the CDR3 reads TGCAGCGTTGGCAGGGCCGGCGATGAGCAGTTCTTC.

This clone appeared a single time. CDR3 DNA sequence: TGTGCCGACAGCGGGAGGGAGATGGGTACGCAGTATTTT. Its protein product is CADSGREMGTQYF. This sequence joins TRBV7-2 and TRBJ2-3; 10 bases line up with TRBD2. This CDR3 spans 13 amino acids. CDR1 SGHTA and CDR2 FQGNSA come from the germline V gene. V lost 11 bases, J lost 8 bases, and 10 bases stayed unmatched. Complete variable domain (other parts from reference TRBV7-2 and TRBJ2-3): GAGVSQSPSNKVTEKGKDVELRCDPISGHTALYWYRQSLGQGLEFLIYFQGNSAPDKSGLPSDRFSAERTGGSVSTLTIQRTQQEDSAVYLCADSGREMGTQYFGPGTRLTVL.

J is TRBJ1-4 and V is TRBV5-1, with a tentative D call TRBD1 (5 bases). The CDR3 sequence is 15 residues long. In germline, CDR1 is SGHRS, CDR2 YFSETQ. V gave up 0 bases and J gave up 7 bases, with 13 bases separating them. CDR3 coding DNA: TGCGCCAGCAGCTTGGCCACGGGGCTCGGTGAAAAACTGTTTTTT. This codes for CASSLATGLGEKLFF.